One sample yielded the 20 T cell receptor beta chains listed below, sequenced in a study of T cell responses to AZD1222 COVID-19 vaccine. The table came from immunoSEQ multiplex PCR; TCRdb's copy has only in-frame clones and leaves some out. The data show about 83,000 clones, with approximately 87% seen just once and roughly 4.7% held by the top ten. The sample was peripheral blood, taken on day 0 of MenACWY control vaccination. All receptors derive from an adult in good health.

In this sample, this clone turned up once. The genes are TRBV4-3 and TRBJ2-1; D is perhaps TRBD2 (5 bases). The germline V gene has CDR1 LGHNA and CDR2 YSLEER. This CDR3 comprises 14 residues. Trimming removed 1 base from V and 3 bases from J, with 7 bases in between. The CDR3 protein is CASSQGSGYNEQFF. CDR3 nucleotide sequence: TGCGCCAGCAGCCAAGGGAGCGGCTACAATGAGCAGTTCTTC.

CDR3 in amino acids: CASSFRLAGGNEQFF. The CDR3 DNA sequence: TGTGCCAGCAGCTTCCGACTAGCGGGAGGAAATGAGCAGTTCTTC. The V and J genes are TRBV7-2 and TRBJ2-1; 13 nucleotides line up with TRBD2. The CDR3 covers 15 residues. J was trimmed by 7 bases and V by 3 bases; bases with no gene match: 3. CDR1 and CDR2 from the germline V gene are SGHTA and FQGNSA.

The V call is TRBV30, the J call TRBJ1-5; D gene ambiguous. Trimming shortened V by 2 bases and J by 7 bases, and 15 bases separated the two germline ends. This CDR3 has 14 amino acids. CDR1 is GTSNPN and CDR2 is SVGIG in the germline V gene (reference sequence). The CDR3 loop is CAWSLIGVRQPQHF. CDR3 DNA: TGTGCCTGGAGTCTGATCGGGGTTCGGCAGCCCCAGCATTTT.

The chain recombines TRBV15 with TRBJ2-7, with a possible D match to TRBD2 (5 bases). CDR1 and CDR2 from the germline V gene are LNHNV and YYDKDF (reference sequence). V lost 0 bases and J 5 bases, leaving 8 bases between the germline ends. The CDR3 covers 13 residues. The CDR3 region is CATSRDAGDEQYF. The CDR3, as DNA: TGTGCCACCAGCAGAGATGCGGGTGACGAGCAGTACTTC.

The chain couples TRBV24-1 to TRBJ1-2, with D unresolved. Germline V gene sequence: CDR1 KGHDR, CDR2 SFDVKD. Between the trimmed V and J ends, which lost 3 bases and 8 bases, there was a span of 6 bases. The CDR3 contains 11 residues. CDR3 sequence (DNA): TGTGCCACCAGTGATGGCTGGGGCTACACCTTC. Translating it yields CATSDGWGYTF.

The CDR3 coding sequence is TGTGCCAGCCTCGGACTAGGGGCCGGGGAGCTGTTTTTT. This codes for CASLGLGAGELFF. The rearrangement joins TRBV2 to TRBJ2-2, with 7 bases matching TRBD2. The ends lost 8 bases at V and 6 bases at J; junction bases unmatched: 6. Germline loops: CDR1 SNHLY, CDR2 FYNNEI. This CDR3 has 13 residues.

The chain has TRBV4-3 and TRBJ2-2; TRBD1 matches 8 bases. J was trimmed by 2 bases and V by 4 bases; bases with no gene match: 6. Per germline, CDR1 LGHNA and CDR2 YSLEER. This CDR3 has 16 residues. Here the CDR3 reads CASSRGQVINTGELFF. The CDR3 nucleotides read TGCGCCAGCAGCCGGGGACAGGTTATTAACACCGGGGAGCTGTTTTTT.

CDR3 nucleotides: TGTGCCTGGGGACAGTCAACTAATGAAAAACTGTTTTTT. Its translation is CAWGQSTNEKLFF. The chain uses TRBV30 and TRBJ1-4, with D possibly being TRBD1 (6 bases). V dropped 5 bases and J dropped 0 bases, with 7 bases sitting between them. The CDR3 consists of 13 residues. Per the germline V gene, CDR1 is GTSNPN and CDR2 is SVGIG (reference sequence).

CDR3 in amino acids: CASSHTAYSNQPQHF. CDR3 sequence (DNA): TGCGCCAGCAGCCACACAGCTTATAGCAATCAGCCCCAGCATTTT. The chain has TRBV4-3 and TRBJ1-5; D unresolved. Trimming cost V 3 bases and J 0 bases, with 9 bases left between them. The CDR3 has 15 residues. The germline V gene encodes CDR1 LGHNA and CDR2 YSLEER.

The rearrangement links TRBV30 to TRBJ2-1; D ambiguous. From germline, CDR1 is GTSNPN and CDR2 SVGIG (reference sequence). Trimming pared 0 bases from V and 7 bases from J, leaving 7 bases between. The CDR3 runs to 12 residues. The CDR3 DNA sequence: TGTGCCTGGAGTGTATATAGTAATGAGCAGTTCTTC. Translation gives CAWSVYSNEQFF.

The rearrangement uses TRBV23-1 and TRBJ2-7; no clear D. TRBV23-1 is designated an ORF whose function remains uncertain. The V gene lost 1 base and the J gene lost 5 bases, with 21 bases spanning the gap. This CDR3 is built from 17 residues. The CDR3 region is CASSQLAHTPQRHEQYF. CDR3 coding DNA: TGCGCCAGCAGTCAATTGGCTCATACACCCCAAAGGCACGAGCAGTACTTC.

This clone was counted once. In nucleotides, the CDR3 is TGTGCCAGCAGCTTTATCGGCGGGGAGCTGTTTTTT. Translating it yields CASSFIGGELFF. The chain joins TRBV5-4 to TRBJ2-2; no clear D. The CDR3 is 12 amino acids. The ends were cut back, 2 bases at V and 7 bases at J, with 6 bases in the middle. The germline V gene has CDR1 SGHNT and CDR2 YYREEE (reference sequence).

The rearrangement uses TRBV6-1 and TRBJ1-5, with 11 bases matching TRBD1. V lost 4 bases and J lost 1; bases outside the gene matches: 3. The CDR3 extends over 16 amino acids. Germline-derived CDR1 and CDR2 are MNHNS and SASEGT. CDR3 sequence: CASSGGTGGSNQPQHF. DNA for the CDR3: TGTGCCAGCAGTGGGGGGACAGGGGGGAGCAATCAGCCCCAGCATTTT.

The CDR3 sequence is CASSEAPSTDTQYF. CDR3 sequence (DNA): TGCGCCAGCAGCGAAGCGCCGAGCACAGATACGCAGTATTTT. The gene calls are TRBV5-1 and TRBJ2-3; the D is unclear. The CDR3 has 14 amino acids. Trimming took 4 bases from V and 0 from J, leaving 9 bases between them. CDR1 is SGHRS and CDR2 is YFSETQ in the germline V gene.

The chain is built from TRBV12-3 or TRBV12-4 and TRBJ1-1; D is undetermined. This CDR3 has 12 residues. V was shortened by 6 bases and J by 4 bases, with 9 bases between the two germline ends. In DNA form, the CDR3 reads TGTGCCAGCAGACGCAGTAGCACTGAAGCTTTCTTT. This encodes CASRRSSTEAFF.

The chain uses TRBV28 and TRBJ2-7; D is uncertain. The V end lost 1 base, the J end lost 4 bases, and 8 bases lay between the germline ends. CDR1 MDHEN and CDR2 SYDVKM come from the germline V gene. This CDR3 is 13 amino acids long. The CDR3, as DNA: TGTGCCAGCAGTTTATCGTTGGGGTACGAGCAGTACTTC. This sequence encodes CASSLSLGYEQYF.

This chain joins TRBV30 and TRBJ1-5, with 8 bases that match TRBD1. The V and J ends lost 2 bases and 8 bases, in that order; junction bases with no gene match: 11. Germline assignment: CDR1 GTSNPN and CDR2 SVGIG (reference sequence). The CDR3 sequence is 15 residues long. The CDR3 DNA reads as TGTGCCTGGAGTATAGGACAGGGCCCCCCTGAGCCCCAGCATTTT. Amino acids: CAWSIGQGPPEPQHF. The variable domain in full, with the rest retrieved from reference TRBV30 and TRBJ1-5, is SQTIHQWPATLVQPVGSPLSLECTVEGTSNPNLYWYRQAAGRGLQLLFYSVGIGQISSEVPQNLSASRPQDRQFILSSKKLLLSDSGFYLCAWSIGQGPPEPQHFGDGTRLSIL.

This chain uses TRBV27 with TRBJ2-7, with 8 bases lining up with TRBD1. Germline CDR1 is MNHEY and CDR2 is SMNVEV (reference sequence). V was pared by 2 bases and J by 7 bases, with 7 bases of the junction left unmatched. This CDR3 spans 14 amino acids. For the CDR3, the DNA is TGTGCCAGCAGTTTACAGCAGGGGGCGCATGAGCAGTACTTC. It specifies CASSLQQGAHEQYF.

The rearrangement uses TRBV3-1 (or the pseudogene TRBV3-2) and TRBJ2-7; 7 bases line up with TRBD1. CDR1 and CDR2 from the germline V gene are LGHDT and YNNKEL (reference sequence). The CDR3 is 16 amino acids. The V gene end was trimmed by 4 bases and the J gene end by 2 bases; junction bases not matched to a gene: 11. The CDR3 region is CASSLYGTANTYEQYF. The CDR3 nucleotides read TGTGCCAGCAGCCTCTACGGGACAGCTAACACCTACGAGCAGTACTTC.

The V gene is TRBV6-5, the J gene TRBJ2-7; tentatively, D is TRBD1 or TRBD2 (5 bases each). Germline V gives CDR1 MNHEY, CDR2 SVGAGI. Trimming stripped 7 bases from V and 6 bases from J, with 16 bases between. The CDR3 length is 13 residues. The CDR3 sequence: CASTNEGSGEQYF. CDR3 nucleotide sequence: TGTGCCAGCACCAATGAGGGGTCCGGCGAGCAGTACTTC.